The next 11 T cell receptor beta chains were all read from a single sample in a study of glioma-infiltrating T cells listed by TCRdb under 2016. Sequencing used an Illumina MiSeq. The iRepertoire nested amplicon-rescue multiplex PCR (arm-PCR) platform was used to amplify TCR alpha and beta CDR3 regions from RNA. Using fastp trimming at Q25 and MiXCR clonotype assembly, TCRdb reanalyzed the public sequencing data and kept in-frame beta chains. Rows are unified per CDR3 protein, each entry keeping the most common DNA and genes. The sample data list some 100,000 distinct CDR3 sequences, and less than 30% of these were observed just once. 35% of the sample comes from the top ten. Source material: glioma tissue, nonneoplastic brain tissue, or PBMCs (not recorded which). The receptors were gathered from a human donor with low-grade glioma or glioblastoma, undergoing nonglioma brain surgery, or in good health (not recorded which).

This chain links TRBV29-1 with TRBJ1-2; 7 bases line up with TRBD1. CDR1 is SQVTM and CDR2 is ANQGSEA in the germline V gene. The CDR3 is made up of 13 amino acids. The ends lost 6 bases at V and 3 bases at J; junction bases unmatched: 7. As DNA, the CDR3 is TGCAGCGTCAGACAGGGCGGTGACTATGGCTACACCTTC. Translating gives CSVRQGGDYGYTF.

This clonotype has ten or more counts. V is TRBV5-1 and J is TRBJ2-5, with no clear D. The V gene lost 2 bases and the J gene lost 3 bases, with 5 bases spanning the gap. The germline V gene has CDR1 SGHRS and CDR2 YFSETQ. The CDR3 sequence is 12 residues long. CDR3: CASSFPEETQYF. The DNA of the CDR3 is TGCGCCAGCAGCTTTCCCGAAGAGACCCAGTACTTC.

The V gene is TRBV4-1, the J gene TRBJ2-3; 15 bases are shared with TRBD2. The V and J ends lost 0 bases and 6 bases, in that order; junction bases with no gene match: 4. This CDR3 spans 17 amino acids. Germline V CDR1 and CDR2: MGHRA, YSYEKL. CDR3 nucleotide sequence: TGCGCCAGCAGCCAAGAGGGGACTAGCGGGGGGCGGGATACGCAGTATTTT. Translation gives CASSQEGTSGGRDTQYF.

There are many counts of this clonotype. V gene TRBV12-3 or TRBV12-4 combines with J gene TRBJ1-1; no reliable D call. The CDR3 has 14 residues. Deletions cut 5 bases from V and 4 bases from J, with 14 bases between. The CDR3 sequence: CASSLTRASTEAFF. CDR3 DNA: TGTGCCAGCAGTCTTACACGGGCAAGCACTGAAGCTTTCTTT.

This clonotype has a count of ten or more. The V gene is TRBV10-3, the J gene TRBJ2-7, with a tentative D call TRBD2 (5 bases). The V end lost 0 bases, the J end lost 4 bases, and 16 bases lay between the germline ends. The CDR3 sequence is 16 residues long. CDR1 and CDR2 (germline): ENHRY, SYGVKD. CDR3 loop: CAISESLDFFSYEQYF. Here the CDR3 DNA reads TGTGCCATCAGTGAGTCTTTGGACTTCTTTTCGTACGAGCAGTACTTC.

This clonotype was recorded at least ten times. The V call is TRBV29-1, the J call TRBJ1-4; D is possibly TRBD1 (5 bases). V shed 7 bases and J shed 6 bases, with 15 bases lying between them. This CDR3 has 13 amino acids. Germline CDR1 and CDR2: SQVTM and ANQGSEA. CDR3 protein: CSARAGVDEKLFF. DNA for the CDR3: TGCAGCGCCAGAGCGGGGGTGGATGAAAAACTGTTTTTT.

The chain carries TRBV6-2 or TRBV6-3 and TRBJ2-7; D possibly uses TRBD1 or TRBD2 (5 bases each). The CDR3 consists of 12 residues. V was cut by 5 bases and J by 5 bases, with 10 bases left in between. The germline CDR1 and CDR2 sequences are MNHEY and SVGEGT. The CDR3 nucleotides read TGTGCCAGCAGTGACCGGGGCAACGAGCAGTACTTC. Amino acids: CASSDRGNEQYF.

Many counts were recorded for this clonotype. The chain has TRBV14 and TRBJ1-1, with D unclear. Germline V gives CDR1 SGHDN, CDR2 FVKESK. The CDR3 covers 16 residues. V shed 0 bases and J shed 3 bases, with 14 bases lying between them. Here the CDR3 DNA reads TGTGCCAGCAGCCAAGATAAGACGGGCGCTTACACTGAAGCTTTCTTT. Its translation: CASSQDKTGAYTEAFF.

The table lists this clonotype with a count of one. The genes are TRBV6-5 and TRBJ1-1; 8 nucleotides agree with TRBD1. J lost 0 bases, V lost 6 bases, and 6 bases had no gene match. This CDR3 comprises 15 residues. In germline, CDR1 is MNHEY, CDR2 SVGAGI. This CDR3 is CASRTGQAMNTEAFF. CDR3 coding DNA: TGTGCCAGCAGGACGGGACAGGCCATGAACACTGAAGCTTTCTTT.

There are many counts of this clonotype. The rearrangement joins TRBV24-1 to TRBJ2-3, with 9 bases lining up with TRBD1. The V gene's germline CDR1 is KGHDR and CDR2 SFDVKD. This CDR3 contains 17 residues. V lost 4 bases and J lost 6; bases outside the gene matches: 13. CDR3 sequence (DNA): TGTGCCACCAGTGACCGCCCAGGACAGGGGCAGGAGGATACGCAGTATTTT. It yields the protein CATSDRPGQGQEDTQYF.

This clonotype occurred many times. The V and J genes are TRBV28 and TRBJ1-5, with D tentatively TRBD1 (6 bases). The CDR3 consists of 15 residues. V was clipped by 6 bases and J by 1 base, with 13 bases between them. From germline, CDR1 is MDHEN and CDR2 SYDVKM. The CDR3 DNA follows: TGTGCCAGCAGCTTAGGGGGAGGAAGCAATCAGCCCCAGCATTTT. As protein: CASSLGGGSNQPQHF.